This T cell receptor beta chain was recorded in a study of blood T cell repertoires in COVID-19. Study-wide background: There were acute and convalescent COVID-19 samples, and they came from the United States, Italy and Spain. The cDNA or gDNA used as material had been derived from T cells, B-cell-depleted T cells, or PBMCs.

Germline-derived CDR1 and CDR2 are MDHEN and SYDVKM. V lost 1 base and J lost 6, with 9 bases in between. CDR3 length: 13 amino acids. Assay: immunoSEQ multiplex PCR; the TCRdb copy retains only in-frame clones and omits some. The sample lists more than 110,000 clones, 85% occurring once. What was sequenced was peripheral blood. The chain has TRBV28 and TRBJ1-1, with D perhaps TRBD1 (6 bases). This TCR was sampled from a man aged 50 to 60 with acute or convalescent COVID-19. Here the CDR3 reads CASSLSGDPEAFF. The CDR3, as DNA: TGTGCCAGCAGTTTATCAGGGGATCCTGAAGCTTTCTTT.